The 5 T cell receptor beta chains in this list originate from one sample, sequenced in a study of beta chain features in type 1 diabetes. Sequenced material consisted of expressed TCRB transcripts (all of the isolated RNA was reverse transcribed). Sequencing was performed with immunoSEQ multiplex PCR; in TCRdb, only in-frame clones are kept and a portion is missing. The data hold under 250,000 clones, with about a tenth observed a single time. Sequenced sample: central memory CD4+ T cells from blood. Receptor source: a man aged 18 to 30 in good health.

This clone has just a few counts. The CDR3 loop reads CAIKDGTGVSEQYF. The CDR3 DNA is TGTGCCATCAAAGACGGGACAGGGGTTAGCGAGCAGTACTTC. This rearrangement joins TRBV10-3 to TRBJ2-7; 10 bases line up with TRBD1. The germline gives CDR1 ENHRY, CDR2 SYGVKD. V dropped 7 bases and J dropped 6; count of bases not matched to a gene: 9. The CDR3 runs 14 residues.

The rearrangement uses TRBV29-1 and TRBJ1-5; TRBD1 aligns across 7 bases. Trimming cost V 7 bases and J 6 bases; bases outside gene matches: 12. The CDR3 runs 14 residues. CDR1 is SQVTM and CDR2 is ANQGSEA in the germline V gene. The CDR3 DNA follows: TGCAGCGCCACGACAGGGCAAAATACTCAGCCCCAGCATTTT. It is translated as CSATTGQNTQPQHF.

This clone was seen ten or more times. The rearrangement uses TRBV29-1 and TRBJ2-7; the D gene is possibly TRBD2 (6 bases). The CDR3 is 13 residues long. From germline, CDR1 is SQVTM and CDR2 ANQGSEA. V gave up 5 bases and J gave up 2 bases, with 13 bases separating them. The CDR3 region has the DNA TGCAGCGTTACCCGGGACTCAACCTACGAGCAGTACTTC. Translated, it gives CSVTRDSTYEQYF.

Comment on this clone: A junction end diverges from the germline sequence, so it may reflect a read error. This chain connects TRBV28 to TRBJ2-7; 12 positions match TRBD2. The CDR3 totals 15 residues. Germline lookup yields CDR1 MDHEN and CDR2 SYDVKM. CDR3 protein: CAGRPGLAGTLEQYF. The CDR3 nucleotides read TGTGCCGGCAGGCCTGGACTAGCGGGGACCTTAGAGCAGTACTTC.

This clone appeared a few times. J is TRBJ2-7 and V is TRBV28; possibly TRBD1 for D (5 bases). Germline values: CDR1 MDHEN, CDR2 SYDVKM. The CDR3 contains 16 residues. V was shortened by 4 bases and J by 0 bases, with 16 bases between the two germline ends. The DNA for the CDR3 is TGTGCCAGCAGTTCCTTGCGGACACGGAGCTCCTACGAGCAGTACTTC. It yields the protein CASSSLRTRSSYEQYF. Drawing the rest from reference TRBV28 and TRBJ2-7, the complete variable domain is DVKVTQSSRYLVKRTGEKVFLECVQDMDHENMFWYRQDPGLGLRLIYFSYDVKMKEKGDIPEGYSVSREKKERFSLILESASTNQTSMYLCASSSLRTRSSYEQYFGPGTRLTVT.